The T cell receptor beta chain described here comes from a study of OX40 agonist ivuxolimab in advanced cancers. Here immunoSEQ multiplex PCR was the method, and the copy in TCRdb shows in-frame clones only, minus some. The table lists about 69,000 clones, 60% to 85% of them singletons, with under 2.5% in the top ten. The CDR3 loop spans 15 amino acids. The chain recombines TRBV21-1 with TRBJ2-5; the D segment call TRBD2 is taken from the table without a DNA check. TRBV21-1 is a pseudogene. This receptor was identified in an adult with an advanced solid tumor such as melanoma, head and neck, liver or kidney cancer. Sequencing used CD4+ or CD8+ T cells sorted from blood, obtained in a trial of the OX40 agonist ivuxolimab. The CDR3 is CASSRGREGSEEQYF. The DNA of the CDR3 is TGTGCCAGCAGCAGGGGCAGGGAGGGCTCAGAAGAGCAGTACTTC.